The 11 T cell receptor beta chains presented below share a single source sample, sequenced in a study of CXCR3-negative and CXCR3-positive naive CD8 T cells. Points from the study as a whole: Naive cells with CXCR3 showed TRB CDR3s that were more hydrophobic than those in CXCR3-negative naive cells.

The study made its TRB cDNA libraries by 5' RACE, adding UMI labels. TCRdb re-analyzed the 5' RACE reads; it lists each CDR3 protein once, without DNA. This sample's clone table lists around 120,000 distinct CDR3 sequences. The antigens for these receptors are not known. The sequenced material came from naive CXCR3+ CD8+ T cells from blood. Subset denoted: CD45RO-CCR7+CD27+CD95- naive CD8+ T cells expressing CXCR3 (TNR3+). These receptors were taken from a human donor in good health. Some clones in this sample may be carry-over from other donors' samples.

Measured by frequency, this clonotype is medium-sized. This rearrangement joins TRBV19 to TRBJ1-5. This CDR3 is 13 amino acids long. Germline lookup yields CDR1 LNHDA and CDR2 SQIVND (reference sequence). This chain's CDR3 is CASVNWGNQPQHF.

The chain carries TRBV4-2 and TRBJ1-1. Germline V gives CDR1 LGHNA, CDR2 YNFKEQ. The CDR3 spans 18 residues. The chain's CDR3 is CASSQEAGSVTLNTEAFF.

This rearrangement joins TRBV7-9 to TRBJ1-2; checking the TCRdb D call of TRBD1 is not possible without DNA. There are 19 residues in the CDR3. Looked up from germline, CDR1 is SEHNR and CDR2 is FQNEAQ (reference sequence). The CDR3 is CASSGEMKGPIFANYGYTF. Full variable domain (remainder filled in from reference TRBV7-9 and TRBJ1-2): DTGVSQNPRHKITKRGQNVTFRCDPISEHNRLYWYRQTLGQGPEFLTYFQNEAQLEKSRLLSDRFSAERPKGSFSTLEIQRTEQGDSAMYLCASSGEMKGPIFANYGYTFGSGTRLTVV.

The V call is TRBV12-3 or TRBV12-4, the J call TRBJ2-3; TCRdb gives TRBD2 as the D gene, but with no DNA this cannot be confirmed. The CDR3 extends over 15 amino acids. CDR3 sequence reads: CASSLGDGGTDTQYF.

The rearrangement uses TRBV7-8 and TRBJ1-2; TCRdb's D gene call, TRBD1, goes unchecked for lack of DNA. The CDR3 spans 14 residues. Per germline, CDR1 SGHVS and CDR2 FQNEAQ. CDR3: CASTGEDSGYGYTF.

The genes are TRBV30 and TRBJ1-2. Per the germline V gene, CDR1 is GTSNPN and CDR2 is SVGIG (reference sequence). The CDR3 is made up of 15 amino acids. This CDR3 reads CASSDTKLGGYGYTF.

The chain couples TRBV2 to TRBJ2-3. The CDR3 extends over 12 amino acids. The germline gives CDR1 SNHLY, CDR2 FYNNEI. CDR3 residues: CATGSSTDTQYF. Combining the CDR3 with reference TRBV2 and TRBJ2-3 gives the whole variable domain EPEVTQTPSHQVTQMGQEVILRCVPISNHLYFYWYRQILGQKVEFLVSFYNNEISEKSEIFDDQFSVERPDGSNFTLKIRSTKLEDSAMYFCATGSSTDTQYFGPGTRLTVL.

V usage is TRBV7-2 and J usage is TRBJ1-2; no DNA is available, so the TRBD1 call from TCRdb remains unchecked. This CDR3 has 16 residues. From germline, CDR1 is SGHTA and CDR2 FQGNSA. CDR3 region: CASSLGGGADLDGYTF.

The chain is built from TRBV2 and TRBJ2-1; TCRdb returns TRBD2, unconfirmable since there is no DNA. The CDR3 has 18 residues. Germline values: CDR1 SNHLY, CDR2 FYNNEI. CDR3 sequence: CASSEFAIAGGPDNEQFF.

The CDR3 here is CASSPGLLDEQFF. The J gene is TRBJ2-1, the V gene TRBV7-9; the D call from TCRdb, TRBD1, cannot be confirmed without DNA. The CDR3 has 13 amino acids. Germline V lookup: CDR1 SEHNR, CDR2 FQNEAQ (reference sequence).

J is TRBJ2-3 and V is TRBV4-3; no DNA is available, so the TRBD2 call from TCRdb remains unchecked. CDR3 length equals 16 residues. The germline CDR1 and CDR2 sequences are LGHNA and YSLEER. The CDR3 sequence is CASSQDWRGDTDTQYF.